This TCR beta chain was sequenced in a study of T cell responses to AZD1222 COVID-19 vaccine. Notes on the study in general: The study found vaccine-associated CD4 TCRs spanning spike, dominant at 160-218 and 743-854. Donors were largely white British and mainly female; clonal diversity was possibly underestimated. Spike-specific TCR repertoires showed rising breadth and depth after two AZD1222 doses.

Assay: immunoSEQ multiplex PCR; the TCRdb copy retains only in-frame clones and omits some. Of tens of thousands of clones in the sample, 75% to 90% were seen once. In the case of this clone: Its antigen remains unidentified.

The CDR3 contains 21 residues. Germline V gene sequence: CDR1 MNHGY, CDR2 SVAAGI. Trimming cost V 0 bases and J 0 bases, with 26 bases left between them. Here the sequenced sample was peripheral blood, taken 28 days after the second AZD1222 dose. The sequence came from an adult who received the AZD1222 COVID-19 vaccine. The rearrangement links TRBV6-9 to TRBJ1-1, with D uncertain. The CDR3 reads CASSYSSLSGSGSTMNTEAFF. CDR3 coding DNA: TGTGCCAGCAGTTATTCGAGTTTATCCGGATCCGGCAGTACAATGAACACTGAAGCTTTCTTT.